This TCR beta chain originates from a study of T cells in Graves' hyperthyroidism and ophthalmopathy (dated by TCRdb to 2018 to 2020). Context from the whole study: Peripheral blood samples were taken at initial diagnosis, before any treatment was given. To identify distinguishing TCR V-J signatures, a discovery cohort of some 100 patients was used, comprising 43 with Graves' ophthalmopathy and 55 to 65 with stable Graves' hyperthyroidism. In addition, the study compared T-cell repertoires in thyroid tissue and in blood from six Graves' hyperthyroidism patients. Prospective prediction of ophthalmopathy was tested in an independent validation cohort consisting of roughly 19 hyperthyroidism patients and some 17 patients who later progressed to ophthalmopathy. The roughly 100 discovery patients were randomly divided into training and test sets at a 7:3 ratio. The paper describes TCR Vbeta CDR3 sequencing of more than 120 peripheral blood samples, made up of 43 ophthalmopathy patients, approximately 73 hyperthyroidism patients and around 17 progressor patients. After blood sampling, hyperthyroidism patients were treated with methimazole at a starting dose of 30 mg daily, and ophthalmopathy patients were treated with high-dose intravenous methylprednisolone.

CDR1 and CDR2 (KGHDR, SFDVKD) derive from the germline V gene. Including the terminal cysteine and phenylalanine, the CDR3 comprises 17 residues. Only the CDR3 DNA stays, 51 bases, in frame from base 1. Compared with germline, V lacks 4 bases and J lacks 4 bases; bases without a gene match: 11. This clonotype was detected ten times or more. Its antigen is not yet known. Base qualities are missing; no much larger clone stands one base away. Amplification of TCR beta CDR3 regions was carried out from RNA transcripts. The TCR CDR3 was subjected to a first round of RT-PCR using the HTBI primer set and the Qiagen OneStep RT-PCR kit. The libraries were constructed in a second round of multiplex PCR and then size-selected and purified. Sequencing of the libraries was done on an Illumina HiSeq2000 using paired-end 100 bp reads. The paper's data handling went like this. SOAPnuke was used to process the raw data, with reads discarded if the reads contained adapters or uncalled bases, had a mean Phred below 15, or lacked an exact constant-primer or identifier match. High-quality paired reads were merged with COPE v1.2.5, and unique nucleotide sequences were defined as clonotypes. MiTCR v1.1 was used to align the clonotypes against IMGT TRBV, TRBD and TRBJ reference segments. Analysis was restricted to V-J combinations with a frequency above 0.0001, which covered 99.2% of repertoires. A TCS score was defined as the ratio of F50 (clonal expansion) to E x V (chaos), with BLOSUM62-based TCRdist applied between CDR3 peptides within each V-J. Welch's t-statistics and random forest reduced some 510 V-J features to roughly 13, which were used in a naive Bayes classifier (R e1071). TCRdb handled the public reads itself, with Q25 trimming in fastp and clone calling in MiXCR, and kept productive beta chains. Rows with one shared CDR3 protein collapse into an entry with the most common genes and DNA. TCRdb, not the authors, supplied the V and J calls. This sample lists a few hundred thousand distinct CDR3 sequences; approximately 18% were detected once. The ten largest account for 40% of the sample.

What the research found in general, with its limitations: In cross-validation, a model built on a 13 V-J signature told ophthalmopathy apart from stable hyperthyroidism with 85% to 90% sensitivity and about 81% specificity, and in testing the same model reached 80%/75%. Most expanded thyroid clonotypes (frequency above 0.001) were also detected in blood, a finding suggesting that blood repertoires may reflect thyroid immune responses. In validation, the model predicted progression to ophthalmopathy with approximately 69% sensitivity and about 73% specificity, a median of approximately 6.5 months before onset. Sample size was not statistically predetermined, and blinding of investigators to group allocation was not performed.

Moderately to severely active disease, a Clinical Activity Score of at least 3, a NOSPECS grade of at least 4, and a duration under 3 months were present in ophthalmopathy patients. Patients with uncontrolled infections, other autoimmune diseases, pregnancy or lactation were excluded. Diagnoses were established on the basis of clinical symptoms, serum thyroxine and TRAb, thyroid ultrasound, and orbital computed tomography. PBMCs were isolated from 10 ml of fresh peripheral blood by Ficoll-Paque density gradient centrifugation. Trizol reagent was used to extract total RNA, and RNA quality was then checked on an Agilent 2100 Bioanalyzer.

The TCR originated in a man in his late teens or twenties with Graves' ophthalmopathy. The sequenced material came from blood. The V and J genes are TRBV24-1 and TRBJ2-3; TRBD1 agrees with 9 junctional bases. The CDR3 is CATSDVSTGGLADTQYF. The sequenced DNA: TGTGCCACCAGTGACGTTTCCACAGGGGGCTTGGCAGATACGCAGTATTTT.